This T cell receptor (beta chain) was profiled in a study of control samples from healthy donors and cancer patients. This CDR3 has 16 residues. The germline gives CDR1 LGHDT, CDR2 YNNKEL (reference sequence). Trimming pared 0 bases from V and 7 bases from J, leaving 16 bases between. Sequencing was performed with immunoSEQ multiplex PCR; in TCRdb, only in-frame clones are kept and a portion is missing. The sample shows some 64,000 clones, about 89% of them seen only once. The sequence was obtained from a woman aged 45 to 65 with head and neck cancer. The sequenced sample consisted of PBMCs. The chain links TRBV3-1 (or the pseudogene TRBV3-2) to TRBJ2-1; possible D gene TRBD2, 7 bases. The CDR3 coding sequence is TGTGCCAGCAGCCAAGATCGGGGGGCCTACAAGAATGAGCAGTTCTTC. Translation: CASSQDRGAYKNEQFF.